This TCR beta chain stems from a study of T cell changes during pregnancy in multiple sclerosis. The CDR3 contains 14 residues. Per the germline V gene, CDR1 is ENHRY and CDR2 is SYGVKD. V lost 4 bases to trimming and J lost 0 bases, with 8 bases between them. Assay used: immunoSEQ multiplex PCR; TCRdb lists only in-frame clones, some missing. The sample lists approximately 110,000 clones; more than 85% were seen once. This TCR was recovered from a female donor with multiple sclerosis, enrolled in a pregnancy study. The chain is built from TRBV10-3 and TRBJ2-3; possible D gene TRBD2, 6 bases. This specimen was peripheral blood, taken after pregnancy. CDR3 amino acids: CAISVEGSTDTQYF. The CDR3 coding sequence is TGTGCCATCAGTGTGGAGGGGAGCACAGATACGCAGTATTTT.